These 8 T cell receptor beta chains were all obtained from the same sample, sequenced in a study of blood T cell repertoires in COVID-19. Generated by immunoSEQ multiplex PCR, the TCRdb table keeps only in-frame clones and is missing some. The sample contains about 130,000 clones, more than 75% of which appear only once. Sequenced sample: peripheral blood. These receptors came from an older woman with acute or convalescent COVID-19.

This clone was seen just once. The V gene is TRBV14, the J gene TRBJ2-1; D gene ambiguous. The CDR3 sequence is 13 residues long. Germline values: CDR1 SGHDN, CDR2 FVKESK. V dropped 3 bases and J dropped 5 bases, with 8 bases sitting between them. The DNA for the CDR3 is TGTGCCAGCAGCCAGGCAGCGAACAATGAGCAGTTCTTC. Translating gives CASSQAANNEQFF.

This chain links TRBV19 with TRBJ1-3; D remains ambiguous. Trimming removed 3 bases from V and 0 bases from J, with 12 bases in between. The CDR3 consists of 16 residues. Germline CDR1 and CDR2: LNHDA and SQIVND (reference sequence). The CDR3 loop is CASSILAGNSGNTIYF. CDR3 DNA: TGTGCCAGTAGTATCCTCGCGGGGAACTCTGGAAACACCATATATTTT.

V is TRBV4-1 and J is TRBJ1-4, with TRBD1 matching over 8 bases. The CDR3 contains 17 residues. The V gene end was trimmed by 0 bases and the J gene end by 8 bases; junction bases not matched to a gene: 11. Germline CDR1 is MGHRA and CDR2 is YSYEKL. The CDR3 DNA reads TGCGCCAGCAGCCAAGACCCAGGACAGGGCCGCGGCGAAAAACTGTTTTTT. Translation: CASSQDPGQGRGEKLFF.

The V and J genes are TRBV18 and TRBJ2-2, with TRBD1 matching 8 bases. Germline values: CDR1 KGHSH, CDR2 LQKENI. Trimming took 1 base from V and 5 from J; bases not matched to a gene: 6. This CDR3 is 16 amino acids long. The CDR3 DNA sequence: TGTGCCAGCTCACCACTCGGCAGGGGGCAAACCGGGGAGCTGTTTTTT. This codes for CASSPLGRGQTGELFF. Combining the CDR3 with reference TRBV18 and TRBJ2-2 gives the whole variable domain NAGVMQNPRHLVRRRGQEARLRCSPMKGHSHVYWYRQLPEEGLKFMVYLQKENIIDESGMPKERFSAEFPKEGPSILRIQQVVRGDSAAYFCASSPLGRGQTGELFFGEGSRLTVL.

This chain connects TRBV19 to TRBJ1-6, with D hard to call. The CDR3 loop spans 15 amino acids. The germline V gene has CDR1 LNHDA and CDR2 SQIVND (reference sequence). Trimming stripped 6 bases from V and 5 bases from J, with 14 bases between. CDR3 nucleotide sequence: TGTGCCAGTAGCCCGATGGGCGGGAATAATTCACCCCTCCACTTT. Translating gives CASSPMGGNNSPLHF.

This chain joins TRBV4-1 and TRBJ1-3; D might be TRBD1 (5 bases). This CDR3 comprises 16 residues. Germline V gene sequence: CDR1 MGHRA, CDR2 YSYEKL. Between the trimmed V and J ends, which lost 2 bases and 0 bases, there was a span of 11 bases. CDR3 sequence reads: CASSQLTGVSGNTIYF. CDR3 nucleotides: TGCGCCAGCAGCCAACTTACAGGAGTCTCTGGAAACACCATATATTTT.

J is TRBJ2-1 and V is TRBV6-6; D ambiguous. Germline V gene lookup returns CDR1 MNHNY and CDR2 SVGAGI (reference sequence). V was clipped by 4 bases and J by 10 bases, with 20 bases between them. The CDR3 loop spans 15 amino acids. CDR3: CASSSGSTYNREQFF. Written as DNA, the CDR3 is TGTGCCAGCAGTTCAGGCAGTACTTACAATAGAGAGCAGTTCTTC.

The V and J genes are TRBV6-1 and TRBJ1-4; D uncertain. Trimming took 3 bases from V and 3 from J, leaving 11 bases between them. The CDR3 consists of 15 residues. CDR1 and CDR2 (germline): MNHNS, SASEGT. CDR3 protein: CASSDPTKANEKLFF. CDR3 coding DNA: TGTGCCAGCAGTGACCCGACAAAAGCTAATGAAAAACTGTTTTTT.